This record covers a single T cell receptor (beta chain). As yet, its antigen is unknown. The entry originates in a study of graft-versus-host responses after intestinal transplantation. Sequencing was performed with immunoSEQ multiplex PCR; in TCRdb, only in-frame clones are kept and a portion is missing. The profile shows under 95,000 clones, roughly 80% of them singletons. The study's findings and limits: Recipient marrow harbored GvH clones, some of which surfaced first in ileum or blood.

CDR1 and CDR2 from the germline V gene are MDHEN and SYDVKM. This CDR3 region has 12 residues. Between the trimmed V and J ends, which lost 11 bases and 8 bases, there was a span of 18 bases. The sample was unstimulated CD4+ T cells sorted from spleen or lymph node cells, taken before intestinal transplant. The clonotype was recovered from a human donor who received an intestinal transplant. The rearrangement uses TRBV28 and TRBJ1-2, with a tentative D call TRBD1 (6 bases). The CDR3 loop reads CAYLGRGPGYTF. The CDR3 DNA follows: TGTGCCTATCTCGGGCGGGGGCCCGGCTACACCTTC.